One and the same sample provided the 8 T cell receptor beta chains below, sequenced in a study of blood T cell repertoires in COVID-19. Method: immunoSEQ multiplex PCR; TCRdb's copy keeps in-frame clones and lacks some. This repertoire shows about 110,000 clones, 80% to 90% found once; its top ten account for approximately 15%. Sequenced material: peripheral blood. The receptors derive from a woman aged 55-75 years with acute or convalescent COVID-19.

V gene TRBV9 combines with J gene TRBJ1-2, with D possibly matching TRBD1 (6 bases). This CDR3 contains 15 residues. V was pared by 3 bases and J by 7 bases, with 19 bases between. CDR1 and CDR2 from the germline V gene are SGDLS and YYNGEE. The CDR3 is CASSGGTTRSGGYTF. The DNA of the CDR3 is TGTGCCAGCAGCGGAGGGACAACCCGTTCCGGTGGCTACACCTTC.

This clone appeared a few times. The CDR3 is CASSTSRQGLTNEKLFF. The CDR3 coding sequence is TGTGCCAGTAGTACATCAAGACAGGGGTTGACTAATGAAAAACTGTTTTTT. The V gene is TRBV19, the J gene TRBJ1-4; 8 bases align to TRBD1. Germline V CDR1 and CDR2: LNHDA, SQIVND (reference sequence). The CDR3 has 17 amino acids. The trim removed 4 bases at V and 2 bases at J, leaving 9 bases unmatched. The entire variable domain, with the rest obtained from reference TRBV19 and TRBJ1-4, is as follows: DGGITQSPKYLFRKEGQNVTLSCEQNLNHDAMYWYRQDPGQGLRLIYYSQIVNDFQKGDIAEGYSVSREKKESFPLTVTSAQKNPTAFYLCASSTSRQGLTNEKLFFGSGTQLSVL.

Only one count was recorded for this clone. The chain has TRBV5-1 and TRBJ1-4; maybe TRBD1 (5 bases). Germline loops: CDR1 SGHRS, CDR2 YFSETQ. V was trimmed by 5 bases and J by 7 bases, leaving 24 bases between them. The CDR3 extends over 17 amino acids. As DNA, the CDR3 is TGCGCCAGCAGACCCGGGACGGACCTCCTCGGGAGTGAAAAACTGTTTTTT. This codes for CASRPGTDLLGSEKLFF. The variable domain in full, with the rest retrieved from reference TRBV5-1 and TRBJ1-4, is KAGVTQTPRYLIKTRGQQVTLSCSPISGHRSVSWYQQTPGQGLQFLFEYFSETQRNKGNFPGRFSGRQFSNSRSEMNVSTLELGDSALYLCASRPGTDLLGSEKLFFGSGTQLSVL.

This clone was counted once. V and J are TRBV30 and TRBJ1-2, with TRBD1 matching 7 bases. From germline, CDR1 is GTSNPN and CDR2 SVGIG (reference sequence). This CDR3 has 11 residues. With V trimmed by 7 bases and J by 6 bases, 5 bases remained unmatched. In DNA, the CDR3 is TGTGCCTCCTACAGGGGAAATGGCTACACCTTC. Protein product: CASYRGNGYTF.

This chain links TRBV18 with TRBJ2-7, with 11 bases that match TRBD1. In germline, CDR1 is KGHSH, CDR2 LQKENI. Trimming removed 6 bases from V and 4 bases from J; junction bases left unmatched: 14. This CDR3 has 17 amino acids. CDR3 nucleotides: TGTGCCAGCTCCCTCAATCCGGGGACAGGGGGAAAGTACGAGCAGTACTTC. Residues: CASSLNPGTGGKYEQYF.

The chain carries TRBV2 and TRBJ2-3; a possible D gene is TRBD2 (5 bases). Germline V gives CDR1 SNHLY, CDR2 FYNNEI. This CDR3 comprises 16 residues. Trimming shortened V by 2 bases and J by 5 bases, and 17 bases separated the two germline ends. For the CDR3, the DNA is TGTGCCAGCAGTGAACTAGCTCTGGGTGTAGGAGATACGCAGTATTTT. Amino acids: CASSELALGVGDTQYF.

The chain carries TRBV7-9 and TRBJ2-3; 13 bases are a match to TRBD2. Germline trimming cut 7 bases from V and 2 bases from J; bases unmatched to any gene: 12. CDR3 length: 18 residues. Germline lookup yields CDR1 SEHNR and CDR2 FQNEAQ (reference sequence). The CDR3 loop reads CASNSRSGLAGVTDTQYF. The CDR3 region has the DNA TGTGCCAGCAACTCGCGATCCGGACTAGCGGGGGTCACAGATACGCAGTATTTT.

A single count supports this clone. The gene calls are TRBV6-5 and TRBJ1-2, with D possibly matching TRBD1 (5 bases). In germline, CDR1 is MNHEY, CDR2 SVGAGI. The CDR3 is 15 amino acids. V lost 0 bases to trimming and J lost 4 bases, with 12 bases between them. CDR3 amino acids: CASSYSGDSPYGYTF. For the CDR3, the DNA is TGTGCCAGCAGTTACTCCGGCGACAGTCCCTATGGCTACACCTTC.